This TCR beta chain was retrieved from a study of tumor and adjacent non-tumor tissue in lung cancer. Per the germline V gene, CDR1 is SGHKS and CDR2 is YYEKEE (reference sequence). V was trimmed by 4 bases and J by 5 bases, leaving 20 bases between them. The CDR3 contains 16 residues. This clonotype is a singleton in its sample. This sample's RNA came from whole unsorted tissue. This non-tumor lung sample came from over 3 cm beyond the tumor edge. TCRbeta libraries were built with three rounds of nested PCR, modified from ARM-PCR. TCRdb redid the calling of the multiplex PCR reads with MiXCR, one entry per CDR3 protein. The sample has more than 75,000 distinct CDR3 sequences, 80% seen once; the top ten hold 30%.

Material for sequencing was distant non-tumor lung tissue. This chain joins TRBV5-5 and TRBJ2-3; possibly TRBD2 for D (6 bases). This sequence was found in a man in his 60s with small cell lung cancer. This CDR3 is CASSIHRGTGEDTQYF. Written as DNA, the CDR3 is TGTGCCAGCAGCATTCACAGAGGGACTGGTGAAGATACGCAGTATTTT.